This T cell receptor beta chain was documented in a study of PD-L1 blockade in urothelial cancer (dated by TCRdb to about 2017). About the study as a whole: Therapy was started in the mid-2010s for all patients, and atezolizumab 1,200 mg was administered intravenously every 3 weeks. About 85% of the 29 patients were males with bladder-origin urothelial cancer, and about 60% of the 29 reported a prior smoking history. Patients had an ECOG performance status of 0 or 1 and had received between 0 and 3 prior chemotherapy regimens. Blood samples were analyzed at two time points: 3 weeks after treatment start (second dose) and 6 weeks after treatment start. A median of roughly 140,000 T cells and 80,000 to 100,000 unique TCRs was obtained from blood samples, and a median clonality of approximately 0.08 was observed. An exploratory multi-omic analysis was conducted of the somatic, immune and clinical correlates of response to PD-L1 blockade with atezolizumab in urothelial cancer. Pretreatment tumor samples, along with matched peripheral blood serially collected before and after atezolizumab treatment, were subjected to TCR sequencing. Durable clinical benefit was defined as progression-free survival longer than 6 months, and TCR features were also tested against progression-free and overall survival. Whole exome sequencing and RNA sequencing of pretreatment tumors were performed alongside TCR sequencing in the same patients. About 10 patients achieved durable clinical benefit and approximately 20 did not. Pretreatment blood TCR-seq was available for twenty-nine patients, at least one posttreatment blood collection was obtained for 25 or so patients, and tumor TCR-seq was available for 25 or so patients. What the work shows at the level of the full study, not this receptor alone: Small sample size (n ≈ 28) and many exploratory analyses mean the results are intended to be hypothesis-generating. Among patients with durable benefit, tumor-associated TCR clones showed greater expansion in peripheral blood 3 weeks after treatment started (n ≈ 23, p = 0.022). A pretreatment peripheral blood TCR clonality below the median was linked to improved progression-free and overall survival.

Each PCR received spiked-in synthetic TCR analog templates so that absolute template abundance could be estimated from read counts. The immunoSEQ assay was used to amplify TCRbeta CDR3 regions from genomic DNA with bias-controlled V and J gene primers. Sequencing of rearranged TCRbeta segments was done at approximately 20X coverage. The source study handled its data this way. Clustering was used to correct sequencing errors, and CDR3s were annotated against IMGT to assign V, D and J genes. Only productive TCRbeta rearrangements were used in downstream analyses, excluding out-of-frame or stop-codon sequences. To compute clonality, Shannon entropy was normalized by the log of the number of unique productive sequences and then subtracted from one. Fisher's exact test with Benjamini-Hochberg correction, using a cutoff of adjusted p below 0.01, was how clones that differed between time points or between blood and tumor were identified. This immuneACCESS table, as held by TCRdb, lists in-frame sequences with V and J called but not all clones. Of the missing ones, under half trace to an unresolved V gene in checked studies; the others have no known cause. From that table come the V and J calls and clone size; the DNA was used to work out D and trimming. This sample has about 52,000 clones in its table, and around four fifths of those were observed once. 1% to 1.5% of the sample comes from the top ten.

To note about this clone: The antigen this receptor binds is unknown. One base away there is no much larger clone; base qualities are not given.

The germline V gene (reference sequence) sets CDR1 to MNHEY and CDR2 to SMNVEV. Germline trimming: 5 bases from V, 2 bases from J; junction bases outside gene matches: 10. The CDR3 numbers 17 residues from cysteine through phenylalanine. Of the read, only the CDR3 DNA is kept; its 51 bases are in frame from base 1. Reading the label with the study, this specimen's time point is: pretreatment peripheral blood. The cohort comprised nearly 30 patients with locally advanced or metastatic urothelial carcinoma treated at Memorial Sloan Kettering on a trial protocol. Peripheral blood mononuclear cells were collected pretreatment and during treatment, at between 1 and 8 total time points per patient. The Qiagen DNeasy Blood extraction kit was used to purify genomic DNA from total PBMCs and from tumor samples. PBMCs were collected pretreatment and during treatment, and were isolated and stored as previously described.

This specimen consisted of PBMCs, obtained around atezolizumab (anti-PD-L1) treatment. The rearrangement combines TRBV27 with TRBJ2-2; 8 bases in the middle match TRBD1. This clonotype was obtained from a man aged 50-59 years with urothelial cancer. The CDR3 here reads CASSLRTGLHNTGELFF. The bases are TGTGCCAGCAGTCTTCGGACAGGGCTACATAACACCGGGGAGCTGTTTTTT.